This is a list of T cell receptor beta chains from one sample in a study of OX40 agonist ivuxolimab in advanced cancers. Libraries were prepared by immunoSEQ multiplex PCR; TCRdb keeps only in-frame clonotypes and omits some of them. The table includes 26,000 or so clones, 88% detected once. Specimen: CD4+ or CD8+ T cells sorted from blood, collected in a trial of the OX40 agonist ivuxolimab. The receptors here all came from an adult with an advanced solid tumor such as melanoma, head and neck, liver or kidney cancer. The conserved cysteine and the conserved F or W are not part of the CDR3 here.

CDR3 length	V gene	J gene	CDR3 protein
13	TRBV9	TRBJ2-5	ASSVEWGRGETQY
12	TRBV25-1	TRBJ2-5	ASSGQEQQETQY
10	TRBV30	TRBJ2-5	ASQTNSETQY
13	TRBV5-4	TRBJ2-7	ASSLGDFHPYEQY
12	TRBV30	TRBJ2-1	AWSSGSAYNEQF
11	TRBV19	TRBJ2-1	ASSIPSYNEQF
12	TRBV27	TRBJ2-2	ASSLGANTGELF
12	TRBV28	TRBJ1-2	ASSFSSEGYGYT
13	TRBV9	TRBJ1-3	ASSPGTGVGNTIY
11	TRBV5-4	TRBJ2-1	ASSFQGPNEQF
13	TRBV15	TRBJ2-1	ATSRETRLDNEQF
9	TRBV4-1	TRBJ1-1	ASSLGMESF
8	TRBV6-1	TRBJ2-3	ASWMDTQY
13	TRBV28	TRBJ1-2	ASSPGNPRNYGYT
12	TRBV9	TRBJ2-1	ASSVEMVPNEQF
16	TRBV19	TRBJ2-2	ASSPLLGGELITGELF
15	TRBV4-1	TRBJ1-2	ASSQQGGQDYNYGYT
13	TRBV28	TRBJ2-7	ASIPLGQGSYEQY
14	TRBV7-2	TRBJ1-1	ASSYGTVYGNTEAF
12	TRBV9	TRBJ2-7	ASSVGLAGWEQY
13	TRBV28	TRBJ1-5	ASSFEIGSNQPQH
14	TRBV28	TRBJ2-3	ASSLSLAGATDTQY
14	TRBV27	TRBJ2-1	ASSGPGLAGEFEQF